The 18 T cell receptor beta chains below all came from one sample that was sequenced in a study of blood T cell repertoires in COVID-19. Measured with immunoSEQ multiplex PCR; TCRdb has only the in-frame clones, and not every one. The repertoire includes over 450,000 clones, around 90% of them detected once, and 7.5% to 9.5% sits in the top ten. Sequenced material: peripheral blood. The receptors were sampled from a woman aged 45-65 years with COVID-19, enrolled during active disease.

V and J are TRBV2 and TRBJ1-1, with unresolved D. Trimming took off 2 bases at V and 4 bases at J, with 11 bases between the two ends. The CDR3 is 14 residues long. In germline, CDR1 is SNHLY, CDR2 FYNNEI. The CDR3 region has the DNA TGTGCCAGCAGTGAATCGAGGGCACTCACTGAAGCTTTCTTT. It yields the protein CASSESRALTEAFF.

The gene calls are TRBV9 and TRBJ2-1, with D possibly matching TRBD1 (6 bases). The CDR3 length is 16 residues. Germline CDR1 is SGDLS and CDR2 is YYNGEE. V gave up 0 bases and J gave up 1 base, with 11 bases separating them. For the CDR3, the DNA is TGTGCCAGCAGCGTAGGGGGGCGGTTATCCTACAATGAGCAGTTCTTC. It specifies CASSVGGRLSYNEQFF.

This chain links TRBV4-1 with TRBJ2-7, with 7 nucleotides matching TRBD2. V dropped 4 bases and J dropped 4; count of bases not matched to a gene: 10. The CDR3 consists of 15 residues. Per germline, CDR1 MGHRA and CDR2 YSYEKL. For the CDR3, the DNA is TGCGCCAGCAGCCCGGTGGGGAGGGGAGATTACGAGCAGTACTTC. This codes for CASSPVGRGDYEQYF.

This chain connects TRBV6-1 to TRBJ2-3; tentatively, D is TRBD2 (6 bases). Germline values: CDR1 MNHNS, CDR2 SASEGT. V gave up 1 base and J gave up 0 bases, with 11 bases separating them. This CDR3 comprises 16 residues. The CDR3 region is CASSEDGGGSTDTQYF. The CDR3 nucleotides read TGTGCCAGCAGTGAAGACGGGGGTGGAAGCACAGATACGCAGTATTTT.

CDR3 bases: TGCAGCGTTGAAGAGGGACAGTCCTACGAGCAGTACTTC. Translation gives CSVEEGQSYEQYF. This rearrangement joins TRBV29-1 to TRBJ2-7; TRBD1 matches at 7 bases. Germline lookup yields CDR1 SQVTM and CDR2 ANQGSEA. The CDR3 spans 13 residues. V was clipped by 0 bases and J by 1 base; unmatched bases: 0.

The chain is built from TRBV2 and TRBJ2-7, with 8 bases fitting TRBD1. The V gene end was trimmed by 6 bases and the J gene end by 6 bases; junction bases not matched to a gene: 4. This CDR3 is 12 amino acids long. Germline V gene sequence: CDR1 SNHLY, CDR2 FYNNEI. CDR3 protein: CASRITGGEQYF. CDR3 DNA: TGTGCCAGCAGAATCACAGGGGGCGAGCAGTACTTC.

This clone was seen just once. The J gene is TRBJ2-1, the V gene TRBV30, with TRBD2 as a possible D gene (7 bases). V lost 1 base, J lost 5 bases, and 15 bases lay in between. This CDR3 is 15 amino acids long. Germline-derived CDR1 and CDR2 are GTSNPN and SVGIG (reference sequence). The CDR3, as DNA: TGTGCCTGGAGTGCCTTGAGAGGGGGGGACAATGAGCAGTTCTTC. Translation gives CAWSALRGGDNEQFF.

The chain links TRBV27 to TRBJ1-5; possibly TRBD1 for D (6 bases). The CDR3 runs to 13 residues. Germline CDR1 is MNHEY and CDR2 is SMNVEV (reference sequence). The V and J ends lost 6 bases and 5 bases respectively, with 11 bases between them. DNA of the CDR3: TGTGCCAGCAGACCGGACAGCTATCAGCCCCAGCATTTT. Amino acid sequence: CASRPDSYQPQHF.

The chain recombines TRBV6-5 with TRBJ1-1; maybe TRBD1 (6 bases). V lost 6 bases, J lost 1 base, and 15 bases lay in between. The germline V gene has CDR1 MNHEY and CDR2 SVGAGI. CDR3 size: 15 residues. The CDR3 here is CASRGLGHTNTEAFF. The CDR3 nucleotides are TGTGCCAGCAGGGGATTGGGACACACGAACACTGAAGCTTTCTTT.

The CDR3 sequence is CASTPPGLWEGYTF. The CDR3 coding sequence is TGTGCCAGTACCCCACCGGGCCTCTGGGAGGGCTACACCTTC. This chain joins TRBV19 and TRBJ1-2; D uncertain. The CDR3 totals 14 residues. V lost 7 bases and J 8 bases, leaving 20 bases between the germline ends. The V gene's germline CDR1 is LNHDA and CDR2 SQIVND (reference sequence).

J is TRBJ1-2 and V is TRBV5-4; perhaps TRBD1 as D (5 bases). This CDR3 is built from 14 residues. Germline assignment: CDR1 SGHNT and CDR2 YYREEE (reference sequence). Between the trimmed V and J ends, which lost 3 bases and 0 bases, there was a span of 9 bases. The chain's CDR3 is CASSSDTTNYGYTF. The CDR3 DNA follows: TGTGCCAGCAGCTCGGACACCACTAACTATGGCTACACCTTC.

The rearrangement links TRBV18 to TRBJ2-3, with TRBD2 matching over 10 bases. CDR3 length equals 16 residues. Germline V gives CDR1 KGHSH, CDR2 LQKENI. Trimming removed 5 bases from V and 0 bases from J; junction bases left unmatched: 5. The CDR3 sequence: CASSSLAGLSTDTQYF. CDR3 nucleotides: TGTGCCAGCTCATCACTAGCGGGACTCAGCACAGATACGCAGTATTTT.

The rearrangement joins TRBV2 to TRBJ1-3, with D tentatively TRBD1 (6 bases). Germline CDR1 reads SNHLY; CDR2 reads FYNNEI. The CDR3 has 15 residues. Trimming removed 2 bases from V and 5 bases from J, with 13 bases in between. CDR3 loop: CASSEIRGFRNTIYF. CDR3 DNA sequence: TGTGCCAGCAGTGAAATTAGGGGGTTTCGAAACACCATATATTTT.

The gene calls are TRBV28 and TRBJ1-6; 7 nucleotides match TRBD1. Germline loops: CDR1 MDHEN, CDR2 SYDVKM. This CDR3 contains 16 residues. Trimming took 10 bases from V and 8 from J; bases not matched to a gene: 17. In nucleotides, the CDR3 is TGTGCCACCAAGGTAGGAGGGGGCACCTTGGATTCACCCCTCCACTTT. Its translation: CATKVGGGTLDSPLHF.

The genes are TRBV5-8 and TRBJ2-3; 10 nucleotides line up with TRBD1. This CDR3 is 16 amino acids long. Per germline, CDR1 SGHTS and CDR2 YDEGEE. V lost 4 bases and J lost 3; bases outside the gene matches: 8. In nucleotides, the CDR3 is TGTGCCAGCAGCACCGACAGGGGGCAAGGGACAGATACGCAGTATTTT. This translates into CASSTDRGQGTDTQYF.

About this clone itself: One end of the junction fails to match germline, which may point to a read error. Other DNA sequences in this specimen translate into the identical CDR3. This sequence joins TRBV3-1 (or the pseudogene TRBV3-2) and TRBJ1-1; 8 positions agree with TRBD1. The CDR3 length is 14 residues. CDR1 is LGHDT and CDR2 is YNNKEL in the germline V gene (reference sequence). The CDR3 nucleotides are TGTGCCAGCAGCCGCCTGGACAGGGTCACTGAAGCTTTTTTT. Translation gives CASSRLDRVTEAFF.

This chain joins TRBV7-9 and TRBJ1-2, with D hard to call. The V gene's germline CDR1 is SEHNR and CDR2 FQNEAQ (reference sequence). The ends were cut back, 4 bases at V and 8 bases at J, with 17 bases in the middle. This CDR3 region has 14 residues. The CDR3 spells CASSSYSGAGGYTF. CDR3 DNA sequence: TGTGCCAGCAGCTCATACAGCGGTGCGGGCGGCTACACCTTC.

This chain joins TRBV2 and TRBJ2-2; 9 bases map to TRBD2. V shed 1 base and J 5 bases; nucleotides not matched to a gene: 8. There are 17 residues in the CDR3. Germline V gene data show CDR1 as SNHLY and CDR2 as FYNNEI. The CDR3 here is CASSEEGGLAETGELFF. DNA for the CDR3: TGTGCCAGCAGTGAAGAGGGGGGACTAGCCGAAACCGGGGAGCTGTTTTTT.